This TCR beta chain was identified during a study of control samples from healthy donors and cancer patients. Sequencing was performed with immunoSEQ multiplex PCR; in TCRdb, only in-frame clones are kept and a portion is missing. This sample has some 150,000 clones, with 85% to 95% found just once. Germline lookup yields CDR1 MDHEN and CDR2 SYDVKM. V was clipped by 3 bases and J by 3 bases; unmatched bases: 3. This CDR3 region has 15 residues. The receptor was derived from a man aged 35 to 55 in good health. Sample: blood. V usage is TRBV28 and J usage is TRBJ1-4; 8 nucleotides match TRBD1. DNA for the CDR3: TGTGCCAGCAGTTTCCTGGGACAGGCTAATGAAAAACTGTTTTTT. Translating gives CASSFLGQANEKLFF.